Listed below are T cell receptor beta chains from one sample, sequenced in a study of T cell clones after liver transplantation. Profiled with immunoSEQ multiplex PCR; TCRdb holds only in-frame clones, not every one. This sample has tens of thousands of clones, with more than 85% found just once. The sequenced sample was CD4+ T cells from blood, obtained nearly 26 months after liver transplant. These TCRs come from a human patient who received a liver transplant. The T cells may come from the graft donor. The CDR3 runs from the conserved cysteine through the conserved F or W. A D gene is named only where the DNA matches it firmly. Some rows mark clone size as missing; the rest say once, few, many or name a class of expanded clone.

TRBV29-1	TRBJ2-3	NA	NA	TGCAGCGTCTTGGGTCACCGGGATGGCACAGATACGCAGTATTTT	CSVLGHRDGTDTQYF
TRBV6-5	TRBJ2-7	NA	TRBD2	TGTGCCAGCAGTTATTTCAGGGGACTCGGGACTAGGTACTTC	CASSYFRGLGTRYF
TRBV6-6	TRBJ1-5	NA	NA	TGTGCCAGCAGTTACCTGGACCCCGACGATCAGCCCCAGCATTTT	CASSYLDPDDQPQHF
TRBV7-9	TRBJ1-2	NA	TRBD1	TGTGCCAGCAGCTTAGTTAGGGACAGATACCCTAACTATGGCTACACCTTC	CASSLVRDRYPNYGYTF
TRBV28	TRBJ1-2	NA	TRBD1	TGTGCCAGCAGCCCTTCGGACAGGGTCTATGGCTACACCTTC	CASSPSDRVYGYTF
TRBV10-3	TRBJ1-4	once	TRBD1	TGTGCCATCAGTACGGGACAGGATGAAAAACTGTTTTTT	CAISTGQDEKLFF
TRBV14	TRBJ2-3	NA	NA	TGTGCCAGCAGCCAGAGGTTCACAGATACGCAGTATTTT	CASSQRFTDTQYF
TRBV5-6	TRBJ1-4	NA	TRBD1	TGTGCCAGCAGCTTGGGACAGGGGCGCTCTCGGGGACTGTTTTTT	CASSLGQGRSRGLFF
TRBV29-1	TRBJ1-1	NA	TRBD1	TGCAGCGTAGTTCAGGGGGCAAGTGGGGAAGCTTTCTTT	CSVVQGASGEAFF
TRBV19	TRBJ1-5	NA	TRBD1	TGTGCCAGCACCGGAGGACAGGGGCAGCATCAGCCCCAGCATTTT	CASTGGQGQHQPQHF
TRBV10-2	TRBJ2-7	NA	NA	TGCGCCAGCAAGGGTGGAGGCCTCTACGAGCAGTACTTC	CASKGGGLYEQYF
TRBV5-4	TRBJ2-7	NA	TRBD1	TGTGCCAGCAGCACGGGACAGGGGTCCTACGAGCAGTACTTC	CASSTGQGSYEQYF
TRBV5-4	TRBJ2-7	once	TRBD2	TGTGCCAGCAGCCCAGAGCGGGAGGGCCATTCCGAGCAGTACTTC	CASSPEREGHSEQYF
TRBV18	TRBJ1-1	NA	NA	TGTGCCAGCTCACCACAGGTGAACACTGAAGCTTTCTTT	CASSPQVNTEAFF
TRBV19	TRBJ1-1	NA	TRBD1	TGTGCCAGTAGTCCGCTGGGACAGGGGGGGGACGAAGCTTTCTTT	CASSPLGQGGDEAFF
TRBV10-1	TRBJ2-1	NA	NA	TGCGCCAGCAGTAGAGCGGGCAACAATGAGCAGTTCTTC	CASSRAGNNEQFF
TRBV30	TRBJ2-3	NA	NA	TGTGCCTGGAGTGTGAGTAAGAGCACAGATACGCAGTATTTT	CAWSVSKSTDTQYF
TRBV10-2	TRBJ2-6	NA	NA	TGCGCCAGCAGTGATCAGTTGGGGCGGGGCGCTGGGGCCAACGTCCTGACTTTC	CASSDQLGRGAGANVLTF
TRBV30	TRBJ2-3	few	NA	TGTGCCTGGAGTGCGGGACATCTCACAGATACGCAGTATTTT	CAWSAGHLTDTQYF
TRBV5-1	TRBJ1-4	NA	NA	TGCGCCAGCAGCTCGGGTCCGGCCAAGGAGAATGAAAAACTGTTTTTT	CASSSGPAKENEKLFF
TRBV4-2	TRBJ1-2	NA	NA	TGTGCCAGCAGCCAAGATGGGAACCCGTACTATGGCTACACCTTC	CASSQDGNPYYGYTF
TRBV11-2	TRBJ1-1	NA	TRBD1	TGTGCCAGCAGCTTAACAGGGGGCGGGGACACTGAAGCTTTCTTT	CASSLTGGGDTEAFF
TRBV6-6	TRBJ1-5	NA	TRBD1	TGTGCCAGCAGTTCCTCCGGGACAGCAAATCAGCCCCAGCATTTT	CASSSSGTANQPQHF
TRBV27	TRBJ2-5	NA	TRBD1	TGTGCCAGCAGTTTAAAAGCCCCTCAGGGGCAGGGGGATCAAGAGACCCAGTACTTC	CASSLKAPQGQGDQETQYF
TRBV7-3	TRBJ1-5	NA	TRBD1	TGTGCCAGCAGCTTAAATATCGAGACAGGGGGCTCTTATAGCAATCAGCCCCAGCATTTT	CASSLNIETGGSYSNQPQHF
TRBV7-2	TRBJ1-3	NA	NA	TGTGCCAGCAGCCCCGACTCTAGCTCTGGAAACACCATATATTTT	CASSPDSSSGNTIYF
TRBV6-1	TRBJ2-7	NA	NA	TGTGCCAGCAGTTACGAGCAGTACTTC	CASSYEQYF
TRBV5-8	TRBJ1-4	NA	NA	TGTGCCAGCAGCTTGTTGGGGGGCGTTGAAAAACTGTTTTTT	CASSLLGGVEKLFF
TRBV5-6	TRBJ2-7	NA	NA	TGTGCCAGCAGCTCCGGGACCCAGCCCTACGAGCAGTACTTC	CASSSGTQPYEQYF
TRBV9	TRBJ2-3	NA	NA	TGTGCCAGCAGCCCTACAGTTGCAGATACGCAGTATTTT	CASSPTVADTQYF
TRBV6-6	TRBJ2-7	NA	NA	TGTGCCAGCAGTTCAGGGGAGCACGAGCAGTACTTC	CASSSGEHEQYF
TRBV27	TRBJ1-2	NA	NA	TGTGCCAGCAGTCCCAACGGGTACCTCGAATCTAGAGGCTACACCTTC	CASSPNGYLESRGYTF
TRBV7-9	TRBJ2-4	NA	NA	TGTGCCAGCAGCCCCAGCCGGGACATTCAGTACTTC	CASSPSRDIQYF
TRBV5-6	TRBJ1-2	NA	TRBD1	TGTGCCAGCAGCTCGGGACAGAGCCTAATTAACTATGGCTACACCTTC	CASSSGQSLINYGYTF
TRBV5-1	TRBJ1-3	NA	NA	TGCGCCAGCAGCTTACAGGGTTCTGGAAACACCATATATTTT	CASSLQGSGNTIYF
TRBV2	TRBJ2-5	NA	TRBD1	TGTGCCAGCAGTGATGACAGGGCGCCCCCCGGGACCCAGTACTTC	CASSDDRAPPGTQYF
TRBV5-8	TRBJ1-2	NA	NA	TGTGCCAGCAGCTTGGAACAGAGAAACTATGGCTACACCTTC	CASSLEQRNYGYTF
TRBV11-1	TRBJ2-3	NA	TRBD2	TGTGCCAGCAGTCGTCGACTAGCGGGTAGCACAGATACGCAGTATTTT	CASSRRLAGSTDTQYF
TRBV7-2	TRBJ2-7	NA	NA	TGTGCCAGCAGCCACAGCCACTACACCTACGAGCAGTACTTC	CASSHSHYTYEQYF
TRBV2	TRBJ1-6	NA	TRBD1	TGTGCCAGCGCAGGGACAGTACCCTCACCCCTCCACTTT	CASAGTVPSPLHF